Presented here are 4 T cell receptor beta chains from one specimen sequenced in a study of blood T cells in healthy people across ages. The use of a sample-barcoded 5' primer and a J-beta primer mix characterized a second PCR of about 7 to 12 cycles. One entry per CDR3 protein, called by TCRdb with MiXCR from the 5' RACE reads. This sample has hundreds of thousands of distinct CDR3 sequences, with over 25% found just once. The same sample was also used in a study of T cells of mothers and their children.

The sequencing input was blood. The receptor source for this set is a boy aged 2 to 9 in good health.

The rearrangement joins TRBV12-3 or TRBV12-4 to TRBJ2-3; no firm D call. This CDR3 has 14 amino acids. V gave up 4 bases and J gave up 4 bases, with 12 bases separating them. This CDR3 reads CASSSGPAPDTQYF. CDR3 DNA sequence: TGTGCCAGCAGTTCCGGGCCGGCCCCAGATACGCAGTATTTT.

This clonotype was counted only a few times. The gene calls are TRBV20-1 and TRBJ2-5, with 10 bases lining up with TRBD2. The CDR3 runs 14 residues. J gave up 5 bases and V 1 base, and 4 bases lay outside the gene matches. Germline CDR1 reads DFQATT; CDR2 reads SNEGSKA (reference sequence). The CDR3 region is CSARGDSGRETQYF. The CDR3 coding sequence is TGCAGTGCTAGAGGGGATAGCGGGAGGGAGACCCAGTACTTC.

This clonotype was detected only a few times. CDR3 loop: CASSASGAINIQYF. The DNA of the CDR3 is TGTGCCAGCAGTGCTAGCGGGGCTATAAACATTCAGTACTTC. The chain combines TRBV27 with TRBJ2-4; 9 bases line up with TRBD2. CDR1 and CDR2 (germline): MNHEY, SMNVEV (reference sequence). The CDR3 is 14 residues long. The ends lost 5 bases at V and 6 bases at J; junction bases unmatched: 5.

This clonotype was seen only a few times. In DNA, the CDR3 is TGTGCCAGAAGGACGGAAGAGACCCAGTACTTC. Its protein is CARRTEETQYF. The rearrangement joins TRBV21-1 to TRBJ2-5. TRBV21-1 has pseudogene status. This CDR3 has 11 residues.